This paragraph reports one T cell receptor (beta chain). The data were taken from a study of blood T cell repertoires in COVID-19. This CDR3 has 14 residues. V was trimmed by 5 bases and J by 8 bases, leaving 15 bases between them. Germline CDR1 SGHTA, CDR2 FQGNSA. Libraries were prepared by immunoSEQ multiplex PCR; TCRdb keeps only in-frame clonotypes and omits some of them. The sample has a few hundred thousand clones; about 88% are singletons. The receptor comes from an older woman with COVID-19, enrolled during active disease. The genes are TRBV7-2 and TRBJ1-4; D is unresolved. The source material was peripheral blood. In nucleotides, the CDR3 is TGTGCCAGCAGCCCTTCCCAGTTTGGCGAAAAACTGTTTTTT. Its protein is CASSPSQFGEKLFF.